This is a list of T cell receptor beta chains from one sample in a study of shared clonotypes between healthy human individuals. The table came from immunoSEQ multiplex PCR; TCRdb's copy has only in-frame clones and leaves some out. Of around 2,000,000 clones in the sample, under 95% were seen once. The material sequenced was naive CD8+ T cells from PBMCs. Every receptor here comes from a man in his late teens or twenties in good health. Some clones in this sample may be carry-over from other donors' samples. Both conserved end residues are part of each CDR3. Each record gives: clone size, D gene, V gene, J gene, CDR3 DNA, CDR3 protein. The D gene is left open where the match is weak. Some rows have no size entry. The others give once, few or many, or a class for an expanded clone.

.	TRBD2	TRBV7-2	TRBJ2-3	TGTGCCAGCAGCTTACCGGCGGGAGGTCCAGATACGCAGTATTTT	CASSLPAGGPDTQYF
once	.	TRBV29-1	TRBJ2-1	TGCAGCGCTAGGCGGGACTCCAATGAGCAGTTCTTC	CSARRDSNEQFF
once	.	TRBV7-6	TRBJ1-6	TGTGCCAGCAGCTTAGCGACACAGGGAAATTCACCCCTCCACTTT	CASSLATQGNSPLHF
.	TRBD1	TRBV28	TRBJ2-2	TGTGCCAGCAGTTTTGGGGACAGCCCCATAGGGGAGCTGTTTTTT	CASSFGDSPIGELFF
.	.	TRBV11-2	TRBJ2-5	TGTGCCAGCAGCTTAGATCGCGACCGAGCCCAGTACTTC	CASSLDRDRAQYF
.	.	TRBV4-1	TRBJ2-7	TGCGCCAGCAGCCAATCAAACCGGGACAACTACGAGCAGTACTTC	CASSQSNRDNYEQYF
.	.	TRBV19	TRBJ2-1	TGTGCCAGTAGTCAAAGGGACATTCCCTCCAATGAGCAGTTCTTC	CASSQRDIPSNEQFF
.	.	TRBV28	TRBJ1-1	TGTGCCAGCAGTTTACTTCTCACCGGTGAAGCTTTCTTT	CASSLLLTGEAFF
.	TRBD2	TRBV7-9	TRBJ2-1	TGTGCCAGCAGCTCGGGACTAGCGGGGGGGTATGAGCAGTTCTTC	CASSSGLAGGYEQFF
.	.	TRBV30	TRBJ2-2	TGTGCCTGGAGTGTAGACCTGACCGGGGAGCTGTTTTTT	CAWSVDLTGELFF
once	TRBD1	TRBV4-3	TRBJ2-3	TGCGCCAGCAGCCCCCAAGGGACAGGGAATGCAGATACGCAGTATTTT	CASSPQGTGNADTQYF
.	TRBD1	TRBV9	TRBJ1-2	TGTGCCAGCAGCCCCGGACAGGGGACTAACTATGGCTACACCTTC	CASSPGQGTNYGYTF
.	.	TRBV5-4	TRBJ2-7	TGTGCCAGCAGCTTGGTGGCGGGTCGCTCCTACGAGCAGTACTTC	CASSLVAGRSYEQYF
.	TRBD1	TRBV6-5	TRBJ1-3	TGTGCCAGCAGCCGGACAGGGAGCTCTGGAAACACCATATATTTT	CASSRTGSSGNTIYF
.	TRBD2	TRBV7-9	TRBJ2-1	TGTGCCAGCAGCTCGATAGCGGGAGGGGGCTACAATGAGCAGTTCTTC	CASSSIAGGGYNEQFF
.	.	TRBV4-2	TRBJ2-1	TGTGCCAGCAGCCAAGATCTGGGTGCCTACAATGAGCAGTTCTTC	CASSQDLGAYNEQFF
.	TRBD1	TRBV5-4	TRBJ1-1	TGTGCCAGCAGCCCGGGACAGGGGATAAACACTGAAGCTTTCTTT	CASSPGQGINTEAFF
.	.	TRBV10-1	TRBJ2-7	TGCGCCAGCAGTGAGCTATTGGTAGGCGAGCAGTACTTC	CASSELLVGEQYF
.	TRBD1	TRBV9	TRBJ2-1	TGTGCCAGCAGCGTCCAGAGAGGGGGCCTTTACAATGAGCAGTTCTTC	CASSVQRGGLYNEQFF
.	.	TRBV28	TRBJ2-1	TGTGCCAGCAGTTTCGTCAATGCCCGTAATGAGCAGTTCTTC	CASSFVNARNEQFF
.	TRBD2	TRBV28	TRBJ2-1	TGTGCCAGCAGCGTCCCGGATAGCGGGTACTCCTACAATGAGCAGTTCTTC	CASSVPDSGYSYNEQFF
.	.	TRBV7-6	TRBJ2-1	TGTGCCAGCAGCTTATGGGCCGGAGAGACAGCTGGTGAGCAGTTCTTC	CASSLWAGETAGEQFF
.	TRBD2	TRBV5-1	TRBJ2-1	TGCGCCAGCAGCTTGGCCCCTCTAGCGGGAATCAATGAGCAGTTCTTC	CASSLAPLAGINEQFF
.	TRBD2	TRBV29-1	TRBJ2-2	TGCAGCGTTGAACCTTATAGTGGACTAGCGGGCGGGGAGCTGTTTTTT	CSVEPYSGLAGGELFF
.	.	TRBV7-6	TRBJ2-1	TGTGCCAGCAGCTTAGGTAGCCTGAGCTCCTACAATGAGCAGTTCTTC	CASSLGSLSSYNEQFF
once	TRBD1	TRBV19	TRBJ1-1	TGTGCCAGTAGTATCCGGATGGGACAGGGAAACACTGAAGCTTTCTTT	CASSIRMGQGNTEAFF
.	.	TRBV19	TRBJ2-7	TGTGCCAGTAGTATTGCTACAGCCTACGAGCAGTACTTC	CASSIATAYEQYF
.	TRBD1	TRBV9	TRBJ1-1	TGTGCCAGCAGCCATCATAGGACAGGGAGGGACACTGAAGCTTTCTTT	CASSHHRTGRDTEAFF
.	TRBD1	TRBV2	TRBJ1-1	TGTGCCAGCAGCCCGACAGGGTCCTACACTGAAGCTTTCTTT	CASSPTGSYTEAFF
.	TRBD1	TRBV9	TRBJ2-2	TGTGCCAGCAGCGCGGAGGGACAGGCGAACACCGGGGAGCTGTTTTTT	CASSAEGQANTGELFF
few	.	TRBV6-5	TRBJ1-1	TGTGCCAGCAGTCATCCCCCCAGGGGAAACACTGAAGCTTTCTTT	CASSHPPRGNTEAFF
.	TRBD1	TRBV11-2	TRBJ2-7	TGTGCCAGCAGCTTAGGCAGGGGGCCCCTCGAGCAGTACTTC	CASSLGRGPLEQYF
.	TRBD2	TRBV27	TRBJ2-7	TGTGCCAGCAGTTTCAGCGGGAGCTCCTACGAGCAGTACTTC	CASSFSGSSYEQYF
.	.	TRBV12-5	TRBJ2-5	TGTGCTAGTGGCCTTGGAGGGCCCTCCGGAGGGGAGACCCAGTACTTC	CASGLGGPSGGETQYF
.	.	TRBV9	TRBJ1-1	TGTGCCAGCAGCGTAGGAGACCGGAACACTGAAGCTTTCTTT	CASSVGDRNTEAFF
once	TRBD2	TRBV28	TRBJ2-7	TGTGCCAGCAGTTTTTTTGTCGGCGGGAGCGAGCAGTACTTC	CASSFFVGGSEQYF
.	.	TRBV19	TRBJ1-2	TGTGCCAGTACCCTTCACACTAACTATGGCTACACCTTC	CASTLHTNYGYTF
.	.	TRBV18	TRBJ2-7	TGTGCCAGCTCACCGGGGCGACTTGCTAACGAGCAGTACTTC	CASSPGRLANEQYF
.	.	TRBV19	TRBJ2-1	TGTGCCAGTAGTATGACCCGAAGCTCCTACAATGAGCAGTTCTTC	CASSMTRSSYNEQFF